This TCR beta chain derives from a study of blood T cell repertoires in COVID-19. Study-wide context: T cells, B-cell-depleted T cells, or PBMCs supplied cDNA or gDNA.

The age range of participants was about 18 to 95 years, with residence in about two dozen US areas. Germline V gene lookup returns CDR1 SEHNR and CDR2 FQNEAQ (reference sequence). The CDR3 is 16 residues long. Unmatched junction bases numbered 2, after V lost 1 base and J lost 1 base. Measured with immunoSEQ multiplex PCR; TCRdb has only the in-frame clones, and not every one. The data contain a few hundred thousand clones, 70% to 90% of them singletons. The clonotype originates from a woman aged 45-65 years who had recovered from COVID-19. J is TRBJ2-2 and V is TRBV7-9, with 8 positions matching TRBD1. Sequencing was done on a sample of PBMCs or T cells enriched from blood (not recorded which). CDR3 amino acids: CASSLGTGRNTGELFF. The DNA for the CDR3 is TGTGCCAGCAGCTTAGGGACAGGGAGGAACACCGGGGAGCTGTTTTTT.